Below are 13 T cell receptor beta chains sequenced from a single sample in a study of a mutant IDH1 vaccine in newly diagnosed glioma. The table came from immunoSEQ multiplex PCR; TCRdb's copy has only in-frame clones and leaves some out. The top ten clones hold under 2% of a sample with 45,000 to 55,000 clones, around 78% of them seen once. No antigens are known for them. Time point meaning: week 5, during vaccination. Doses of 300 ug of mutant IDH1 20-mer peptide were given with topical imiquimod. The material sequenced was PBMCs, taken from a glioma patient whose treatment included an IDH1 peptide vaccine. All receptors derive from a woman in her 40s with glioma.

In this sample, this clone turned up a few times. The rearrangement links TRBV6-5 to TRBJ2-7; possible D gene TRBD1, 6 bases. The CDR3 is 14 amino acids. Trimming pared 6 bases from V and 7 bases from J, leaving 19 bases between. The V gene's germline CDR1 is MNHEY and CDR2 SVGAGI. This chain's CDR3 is CASRTGTPPVEQYF. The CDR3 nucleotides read TGTGCCAGCAGGACCGGGACACCTCCAGTGGAGCAGTACTTC.

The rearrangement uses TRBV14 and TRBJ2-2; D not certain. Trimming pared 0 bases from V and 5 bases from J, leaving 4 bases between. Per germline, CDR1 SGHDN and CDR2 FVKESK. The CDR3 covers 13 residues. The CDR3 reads CASSQEWTGELFF. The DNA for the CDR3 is TGTGCCAGCAGCCAAGAATGGACCGGGGAGCTGTTTTTT.

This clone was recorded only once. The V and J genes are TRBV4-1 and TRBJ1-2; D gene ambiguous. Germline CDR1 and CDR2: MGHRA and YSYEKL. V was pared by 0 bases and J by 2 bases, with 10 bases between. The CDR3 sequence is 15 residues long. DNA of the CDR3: TGCGCCAGCAGCCAAGAGGCGGCAGCCAACTATGGCTACACCTTC. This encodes CASSQEAAANYGYTF.

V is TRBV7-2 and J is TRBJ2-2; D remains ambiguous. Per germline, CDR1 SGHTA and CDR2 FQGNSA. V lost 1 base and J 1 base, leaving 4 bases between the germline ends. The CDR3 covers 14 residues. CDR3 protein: CASSLVGNTGELFF. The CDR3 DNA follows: TGTGCCAGCAGCTTAGTTGGGAACACCGGGGAGCTGTTTTTT.

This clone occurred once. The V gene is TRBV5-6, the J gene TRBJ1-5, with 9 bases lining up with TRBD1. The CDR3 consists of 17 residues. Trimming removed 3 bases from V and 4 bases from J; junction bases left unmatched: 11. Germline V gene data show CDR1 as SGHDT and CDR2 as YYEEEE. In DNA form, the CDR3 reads TGTGCCAGCAGCTCACAGGGGGCGCGTTGGGGGAATCAGCCCCAGCATTTT. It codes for CASSSQGARWGNQPQHF.

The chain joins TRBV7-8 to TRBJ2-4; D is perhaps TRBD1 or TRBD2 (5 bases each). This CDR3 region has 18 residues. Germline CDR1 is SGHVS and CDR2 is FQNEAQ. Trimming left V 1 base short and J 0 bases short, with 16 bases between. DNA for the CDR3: TGTGCCAGCAGCTTAGTGGGACCTCCCGTCTTAGCCAAAAACATTCAGTACTTC. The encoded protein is CASSLVGPPVLAKNIQYF.

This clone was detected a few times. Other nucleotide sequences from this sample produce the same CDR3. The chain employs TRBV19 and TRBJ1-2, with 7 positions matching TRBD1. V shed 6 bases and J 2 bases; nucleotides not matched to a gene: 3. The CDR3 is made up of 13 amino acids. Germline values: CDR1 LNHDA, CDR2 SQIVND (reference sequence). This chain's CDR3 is CASSLQGNYGYTF. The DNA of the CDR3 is TGTGCCAGTAGCCTACAGGGGAACTATGGCTACACCTTC.

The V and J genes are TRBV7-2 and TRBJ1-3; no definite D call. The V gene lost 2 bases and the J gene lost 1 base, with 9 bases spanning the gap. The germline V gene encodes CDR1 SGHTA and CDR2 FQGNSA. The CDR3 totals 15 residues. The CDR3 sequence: CASSLTPGSGNTIYF. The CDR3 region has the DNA TGTGCCAGCAGCTTAACGCCGGGGTCTGGAAACACCATATATTTT.

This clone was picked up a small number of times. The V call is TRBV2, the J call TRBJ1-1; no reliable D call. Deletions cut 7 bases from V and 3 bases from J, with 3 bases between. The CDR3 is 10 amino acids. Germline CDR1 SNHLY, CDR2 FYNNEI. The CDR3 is CASIDTEAFF. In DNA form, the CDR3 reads TGTGCCAGCATCGACACTGAAGCTTTCTTT.

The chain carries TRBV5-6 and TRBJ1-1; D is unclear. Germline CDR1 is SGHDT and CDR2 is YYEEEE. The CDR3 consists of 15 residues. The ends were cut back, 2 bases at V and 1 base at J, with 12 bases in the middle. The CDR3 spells CASSFNWGANTEAFF. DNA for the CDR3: TGTGCCAGCAGCTTCAATTGGGGTGCGAACACTGAAGCTTTCTTT.

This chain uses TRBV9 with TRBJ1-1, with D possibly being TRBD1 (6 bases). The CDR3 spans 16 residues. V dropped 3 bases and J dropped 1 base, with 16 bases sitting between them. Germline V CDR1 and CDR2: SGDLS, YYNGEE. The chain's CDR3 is CASSAAIQGRNTEAFF. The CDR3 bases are TGTGCCAGCAGCGCAGCGATACAGGGAAGGAACACTGAAGCTTTCTTT.

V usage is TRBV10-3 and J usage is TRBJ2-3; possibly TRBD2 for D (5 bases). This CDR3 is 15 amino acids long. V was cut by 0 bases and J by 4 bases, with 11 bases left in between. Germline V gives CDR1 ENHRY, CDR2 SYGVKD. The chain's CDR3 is CAISESLGGADTQYF. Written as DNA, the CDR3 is TGTGCCATCAGTGAGTCACTTGGAGGTGCAGATACGCAGTATTTT.

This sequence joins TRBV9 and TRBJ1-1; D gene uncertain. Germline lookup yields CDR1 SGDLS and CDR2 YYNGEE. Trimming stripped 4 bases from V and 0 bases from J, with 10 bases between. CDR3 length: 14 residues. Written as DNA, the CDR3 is TGTGCCAGCAGCCCCCGACCTATGAACACTGAAGCTTTCTTT. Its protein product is CASSPRPMNTEAFF.